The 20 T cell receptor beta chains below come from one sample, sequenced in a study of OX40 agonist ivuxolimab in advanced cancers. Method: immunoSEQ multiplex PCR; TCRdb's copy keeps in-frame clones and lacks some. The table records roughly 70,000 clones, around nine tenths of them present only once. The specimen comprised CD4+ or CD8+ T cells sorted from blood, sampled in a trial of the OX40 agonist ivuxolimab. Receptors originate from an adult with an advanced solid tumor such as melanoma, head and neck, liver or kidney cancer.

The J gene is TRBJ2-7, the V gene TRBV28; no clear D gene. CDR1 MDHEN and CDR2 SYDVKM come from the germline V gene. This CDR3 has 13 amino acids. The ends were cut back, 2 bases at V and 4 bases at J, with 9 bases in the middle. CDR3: CASSLNADYEQYF. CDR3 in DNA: TGTGCCAGCAGTTTAAATGCAGATTACGAGCAGTACTTC.

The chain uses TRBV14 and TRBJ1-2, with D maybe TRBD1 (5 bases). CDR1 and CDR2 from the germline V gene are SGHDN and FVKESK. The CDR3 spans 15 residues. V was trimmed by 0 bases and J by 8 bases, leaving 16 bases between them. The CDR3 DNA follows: TGTGCCAGCAGCCAAGAAGGGACGGCCCTTCAGGGCTACACCTTC. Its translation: CASSQEGTALQGYTF. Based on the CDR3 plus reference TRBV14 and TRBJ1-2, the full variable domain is EAGVTQFPSHSVIEKGQTVTLRCDPISGHDNLYWYRRVMGKEIKFLLHFVKESKQDESGMPNNRFLAERTGGTYSTLKVQPAELEDSGVYFCASSQEGTALQGYTFGSGTRLTVV.

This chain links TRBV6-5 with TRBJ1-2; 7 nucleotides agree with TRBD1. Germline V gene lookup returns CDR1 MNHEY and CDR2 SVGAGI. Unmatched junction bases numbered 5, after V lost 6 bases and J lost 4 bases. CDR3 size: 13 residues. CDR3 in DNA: TGTGCCAGCAGCTCGGACAGGTTCTATGGCTACACCTTC. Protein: CASSSDRFYGYTF.

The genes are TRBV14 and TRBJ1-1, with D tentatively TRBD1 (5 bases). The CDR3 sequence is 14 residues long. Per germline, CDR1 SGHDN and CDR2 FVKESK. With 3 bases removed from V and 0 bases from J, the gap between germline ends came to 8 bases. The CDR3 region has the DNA TGTGCCAGCAGCCAGGGACGGTTGAACACTGAAGCTTTCTTT. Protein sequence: CASSQGRLNTEAFF.

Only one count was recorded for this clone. This CDR3 reads CASRVTLFGAQHF. The CDR3 coding sequence is TGTGCCAGCAGAGTTACTCTCTTTGGGGCCCAGCATTTT. V gene TRBV28 combines with J gene TRBJ1-5; D is undetermined. Germline CDR1 MDHEN, CDR2 SYDVKM. The V gene lost 6 bases and the J gene lost 11 bases, with 17 bases spanning the gap. The CDR3 has 13 residues.

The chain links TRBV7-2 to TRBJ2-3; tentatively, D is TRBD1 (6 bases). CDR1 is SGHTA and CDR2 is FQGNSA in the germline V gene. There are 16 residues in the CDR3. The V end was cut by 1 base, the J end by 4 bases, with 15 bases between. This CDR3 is CASSLVGGRFADTQYF. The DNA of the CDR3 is TGTGCCAGCAGCTTAGTTGGGGGCCGCTTTGCAGATACGCAGTATTTT. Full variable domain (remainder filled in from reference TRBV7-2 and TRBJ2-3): GAGVSQSPSNKVTEKGKDVELRCDPISGHTALYWYRQSLGQGLEFLIYFQGNSAPDKSGLPSDRFSAERTGGSVSTLTIQRTQQEDSAVYLCASSLVGGRFADTQYFGPGTRLTVL.

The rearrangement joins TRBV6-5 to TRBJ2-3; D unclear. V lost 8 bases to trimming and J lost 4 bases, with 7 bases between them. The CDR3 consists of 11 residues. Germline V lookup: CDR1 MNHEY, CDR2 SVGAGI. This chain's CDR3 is CASQRSDTQYF. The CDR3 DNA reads TGTGCCAGCCAGAGGTCAGATACGCAGTATTTT.

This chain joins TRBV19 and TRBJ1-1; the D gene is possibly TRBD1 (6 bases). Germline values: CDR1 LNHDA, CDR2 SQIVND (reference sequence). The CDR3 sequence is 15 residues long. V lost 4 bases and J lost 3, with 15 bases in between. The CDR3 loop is CASSTTGTSYTEAFF. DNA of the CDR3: TGTGCCAGTAGTACCACCGGGACAAGTTACACTGAAGCTTTCTTT.

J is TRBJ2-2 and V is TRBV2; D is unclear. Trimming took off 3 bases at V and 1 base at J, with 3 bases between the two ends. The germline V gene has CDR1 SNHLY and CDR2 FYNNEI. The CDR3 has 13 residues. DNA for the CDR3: TGTGCCAGCAGTGAGGAGAACACCGGGGAGCTGTTTTTT. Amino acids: CASSEENTGELFF.

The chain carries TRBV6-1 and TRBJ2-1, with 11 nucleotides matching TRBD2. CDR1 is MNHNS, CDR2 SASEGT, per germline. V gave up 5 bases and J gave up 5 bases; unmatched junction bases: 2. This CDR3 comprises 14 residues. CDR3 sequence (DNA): TGTGCCAGCAGTACTAGCGGGGGTAACAATGAGCAGTTCTTC. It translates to CASSTSGGNNEQFF.

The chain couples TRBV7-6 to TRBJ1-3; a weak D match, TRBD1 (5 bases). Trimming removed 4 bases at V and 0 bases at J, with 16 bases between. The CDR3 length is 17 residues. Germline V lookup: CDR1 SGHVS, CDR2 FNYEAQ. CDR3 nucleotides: TGTGCCAGCAGCTCGGACCTCGTAGGGGCCTCTGGAAACACCATATATTTT. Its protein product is CASSSDLVGASGNTIYF.

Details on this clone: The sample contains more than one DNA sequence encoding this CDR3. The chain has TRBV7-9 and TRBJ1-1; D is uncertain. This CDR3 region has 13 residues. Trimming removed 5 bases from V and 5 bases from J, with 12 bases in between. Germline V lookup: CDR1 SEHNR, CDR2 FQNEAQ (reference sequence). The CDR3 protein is CASSLLVGTEAFF. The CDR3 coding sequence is TGTGCCAGCAGCCTATTGGTGGGTACTGAAGCTTTCTTT.

This chain's CDR3 is CASSPKGGRTEAFF. The CDR3 DNA is TGTGCCAGCAGCCCTAAGGGGGGGCGGACTGAAGCTTTCTTT. This chain connects TRBV7-2 to TRBJ1-1; possible D gene TRBD1, 6 bases. The CDR3 has 14 residues. Germline CDR1 and CDR2: SGHTA and FQGNSA. V was clipped by 5 bases and J by 5 bases, with 15 bases between them.

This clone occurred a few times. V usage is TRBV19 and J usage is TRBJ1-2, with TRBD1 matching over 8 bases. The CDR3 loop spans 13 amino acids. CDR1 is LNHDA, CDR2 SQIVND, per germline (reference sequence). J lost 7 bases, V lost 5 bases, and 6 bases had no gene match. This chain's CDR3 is CASSSQGAAGYTF. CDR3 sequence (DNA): TGTGCCAGTAGTTCTCAGGGGGCCGCTGGCTACACCTTC.

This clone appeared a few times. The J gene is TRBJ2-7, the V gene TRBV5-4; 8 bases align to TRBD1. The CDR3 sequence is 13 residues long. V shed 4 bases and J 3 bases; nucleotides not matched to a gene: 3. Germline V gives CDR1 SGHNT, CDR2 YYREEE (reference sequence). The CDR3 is CASSPGQDYEQYF. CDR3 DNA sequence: TGTGCCAGCAGCCCGGGACAGGACTACGAGCAGTACTTC.

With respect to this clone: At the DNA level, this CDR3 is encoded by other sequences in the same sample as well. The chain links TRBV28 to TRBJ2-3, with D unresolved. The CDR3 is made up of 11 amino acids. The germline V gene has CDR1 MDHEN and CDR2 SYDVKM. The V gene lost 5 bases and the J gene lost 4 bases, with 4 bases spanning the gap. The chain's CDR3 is CASSLSDTQYF. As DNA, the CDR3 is TGTGCCAGCAGTCTCTCAGATACGCAGTATTTT. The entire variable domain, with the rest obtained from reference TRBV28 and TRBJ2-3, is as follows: DVKVTQSSRYLVKRTGEKVFLECVQDMDHENMFWYRQDPGLGLRLIYFSYDVKMKEKGDIPEGYSVSREKKERFSLILESASTNQTSMYLCASSLSDTQYFGPGTRLTVL.

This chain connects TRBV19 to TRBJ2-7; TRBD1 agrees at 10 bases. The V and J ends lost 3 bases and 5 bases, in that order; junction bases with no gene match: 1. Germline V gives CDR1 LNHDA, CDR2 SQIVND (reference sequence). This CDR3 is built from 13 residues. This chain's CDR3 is CASSIGQGDEQYF. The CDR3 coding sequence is TGTGCCAGTAGTATTGGACAGGGGGACGAGCAGTACTTC.

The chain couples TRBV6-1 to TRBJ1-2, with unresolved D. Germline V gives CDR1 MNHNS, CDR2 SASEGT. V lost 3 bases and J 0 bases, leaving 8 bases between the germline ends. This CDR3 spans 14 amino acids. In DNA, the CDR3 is TGTGCCAGCAGTGACGGACTGGCTAACTATGGCTACACCTTC. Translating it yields CASSDGLANYGYTF.

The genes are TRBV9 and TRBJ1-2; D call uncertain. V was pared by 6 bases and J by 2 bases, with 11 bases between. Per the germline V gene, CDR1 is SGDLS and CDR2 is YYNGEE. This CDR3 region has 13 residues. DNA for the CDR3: TGTGCCAGCACCGGCCTGGGGAACTATGGCTACACCTTC. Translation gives CASTGLGNYGYTF. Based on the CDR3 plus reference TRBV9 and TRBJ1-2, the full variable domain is DSGVTQTPKHLITATGQRVTLRCSPRSGDLSVYWYQQSLDQGLQFLIQYYNGEERAKGNILERFSAQQFPDLHSELNLSSLELGDSALYFCASTGLGNYGYTFGSGTRLTVV.

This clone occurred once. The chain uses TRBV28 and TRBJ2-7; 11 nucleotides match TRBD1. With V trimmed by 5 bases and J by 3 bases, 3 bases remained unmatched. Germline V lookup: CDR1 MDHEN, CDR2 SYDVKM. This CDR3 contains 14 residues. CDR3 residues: CASSPGTGGYEQYF. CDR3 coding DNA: TGTGCCAGCAGTCCAGGGACAGGGGGCTACGAGCAGTACTTC.